This T cell receptor beta chain was observed in a study of regulatory T cells in long-lasting Graves disease. The study's findings and limits: Samples came from peripheral blood alone, without thyroid tissue. Newly diagnosed Graves' patients had higher TCR diversity than persistent ones.

In this sample, this clonotype turned up many times. Its specificity is unknown. Time point specified: newly diagnosed GD, antithyroid drugs for less than 3 months. PBMC RNA was the source of the TCR library. American Thyroid Association guidelines defined how Graves' disease was diagnosed. Libraries of TCR beta came from iRepertoire HTBI primers plus Arm-PCR of CDR3 regions. One entry per CDR3 protein, called by TCRdb with MiXCR from the multiplex PCR reads. Of about 440,000 distinct CDR3 sequences in the sample, approximately 16% were seen once. The CDR3 consists of 11 residues. Germline values: CDR1 GTSNPN, CDR2 SVGIG (reference sequence). Trimming took 3 bases from V and 4 from J, leaving 7 bases between them. These same records also appear under a second study, on T cells in Graves' hyperthyroidism and ophthalmopathy. That paper notes: Graves' hyperthyroidism qualified as stable when ophthalmopathy did not progress within 18 months.

The chain links TRBV30 to TRBJ2-7, with D hard to call. The sample consisted of peripheral blood mononuclear cells (PBMCs), taken at new diagnosis, from a patient treated with antithyroid drugs. The receptor's source is a woman aged 25 to 39 with Graves disease. CDR3 in amino acids: CAWRLRYEQYF. The CDR3, as DNA: TGTGCCTGGAGGTTGAGATACGAGCAGTACTTC.